This entry concerns a single T cell receptor (beta chain). The data stem from a study of shared clonotypes between healthy human individuals. Study-wide background: Samples came from a couple of female and a few male donors aged 18 to 49.

Every unsorted PBMC PCR replicate was loaded with approximately 0.3 ug DNA, roughly 30,000 T cell genomes. Clones were read by immunoSEQ multiplex PCR, and TCRdb kept only the in-frame ones, dropping some. Among more than 400,000 clones, 60% to 80% were seen once, and the ten largest hold 12%. The V gene's germline CDR1 is SNHLY and CDR2 FYNNEI. The CDR3 runs 13 residues. The V end was cut by 6 bases, the J end by 5 bases, with 8 bases between. The sample consisted of PBMCs. The clonotype comes from a woman aged 40 to 49 in good health. Some clones in this sample may be carry-over from other donors' samples. This chain joins TRBV2 and TRBJ1-6; D uncertain. This CDR3 is CASRTVDNSPLHF. The CDR3 DNA follows: TGTGCCAGCAGGACGGTAGATAATTCACCCCTCCACTTT.